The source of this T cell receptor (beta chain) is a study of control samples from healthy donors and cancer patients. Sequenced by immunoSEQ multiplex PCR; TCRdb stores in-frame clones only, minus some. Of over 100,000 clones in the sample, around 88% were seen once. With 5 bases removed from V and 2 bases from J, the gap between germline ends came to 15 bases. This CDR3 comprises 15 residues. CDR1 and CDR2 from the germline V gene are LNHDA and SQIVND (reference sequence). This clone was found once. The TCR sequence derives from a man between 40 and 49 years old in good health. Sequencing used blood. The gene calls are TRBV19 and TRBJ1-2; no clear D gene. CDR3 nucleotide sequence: TGTGCCAGTAGTGTCATCGACCCTCAGAACTATGGCTACACCTTC. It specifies CASSVIDPQNYGYTF.